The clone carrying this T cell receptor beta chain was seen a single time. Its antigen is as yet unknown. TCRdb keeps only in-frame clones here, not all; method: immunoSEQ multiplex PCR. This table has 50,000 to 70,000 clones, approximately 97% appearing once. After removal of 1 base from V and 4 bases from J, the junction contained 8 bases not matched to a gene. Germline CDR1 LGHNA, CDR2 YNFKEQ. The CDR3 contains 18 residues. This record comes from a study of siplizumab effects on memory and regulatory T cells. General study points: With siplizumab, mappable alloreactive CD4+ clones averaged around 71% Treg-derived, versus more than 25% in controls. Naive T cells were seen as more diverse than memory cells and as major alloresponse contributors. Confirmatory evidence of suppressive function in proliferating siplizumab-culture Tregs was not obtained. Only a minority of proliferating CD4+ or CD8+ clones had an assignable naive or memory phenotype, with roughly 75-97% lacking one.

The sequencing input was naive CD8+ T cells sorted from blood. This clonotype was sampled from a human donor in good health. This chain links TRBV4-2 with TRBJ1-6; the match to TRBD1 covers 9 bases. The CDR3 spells CASSQALRDRDYNSPLHF. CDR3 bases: TGTGCCAGCAGCCAAGCGCTCCGGGACAGGGATTATAATTCACCCCTCCACTTT.